This T cell receptor (beta chain) was found in a study of vaccination effects on CD4 cells after COVID-19. Using immunoSEQ multiplex PCR, the repertoire was profiled, and TCRdb retains in-frame clones only, with some absent. The sample gives approximately 16,000 clones, approximately 80% of which show up once; around 24% is in the top ten. The germline V and J ends were trimmed by 2 bases and 3 bases, with 2 bases remaining between them. This CDR3 contains 11 residues. Germline CDR1 and CDR2: SGHTA and FQGNSA. Regarding this clone: Its antigen is unidentified.

ViraFEST used viral peptide pools to expand antigen-specific CD4+ T cells before sequencing. Following 10 days of culture, CD4+ T cells were isolated. It was between March and December 2020 that the person had a SARS-CoV-2 infection confirmed by PCR. Participants were vaccinated with two doses of either the BNT162b2 or mRNA-1273 vaccine. This TCR was sampled from a human donor who had a prior SARS-CoV-2 infection. V gene TRBV7-2 combines with J gene TRBJ2-7; no clear D. The starting material was CD4+ T cells from PBMCs cultured with HCoV-NL63 spike peptides, obtained after COVID-19 vaccination. The CDR3 DNA follows: TGTGCCAGCAGCTTAAACTACGAGCAGTACTTC. Translation: CASSLNYEQYF.